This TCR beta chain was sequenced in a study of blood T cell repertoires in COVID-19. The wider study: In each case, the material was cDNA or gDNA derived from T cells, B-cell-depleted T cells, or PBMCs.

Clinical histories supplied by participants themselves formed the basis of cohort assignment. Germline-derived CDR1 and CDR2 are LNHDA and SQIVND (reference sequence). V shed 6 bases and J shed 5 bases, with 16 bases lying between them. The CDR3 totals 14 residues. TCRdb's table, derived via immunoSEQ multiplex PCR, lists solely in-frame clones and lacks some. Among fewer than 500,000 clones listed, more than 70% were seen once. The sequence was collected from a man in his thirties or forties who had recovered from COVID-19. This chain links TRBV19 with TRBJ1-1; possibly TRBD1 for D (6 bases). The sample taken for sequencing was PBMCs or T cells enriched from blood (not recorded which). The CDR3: CASSLFTGNTEAFF. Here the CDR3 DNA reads TGTGCCAGTAGCCTATTTACAGGGAATACTGAAGCTTTCTTT.